What follows are 10 T cell receptor beta chains derived from one specimen sequenced in a study of cytomegalovirus exposure and HLA in healthy donors. The PCR ran on 60 Vbeta and 13 Jbeta primers. The table came from immunoSEQ multiplex PCR; TCRdb's copy has only in-frame clones and leaves some out. Of some 110,000 clones listed, 74% are singletons. The sequenced sample was PBMCs. The receptors originated from a woman aged 50 to 60 in good health and CMV-seropositive.

This clone was counted between two and nine times. This chain uses TRBV23-1 with TRBJ1-4; TRBD1 agrees at 9 bases. TRBV23-1 is an ORF, and what it does is uncertain. The CDR3 covers 18 residues. The V segment lost 6 bases and the J segment 5 bases; nucleotides outside the gene matches: 16. CDR3 amino acids: CASRREQGAQPENEKLFF. The CDR3, as DNA: TGCGCCAGCAGGAGAGAACAGGGGGCCCAGCCTGAAAATGAAAAACTGTTTTTT.

V gene TRBV19 combines with J gene TRBJ2-3; 11 bases align to TRBD2. V shed 5 bases and J 0 bases; nucleotides not matched to a gene: 7. This CDR3 region has 17 residues. Germline V gives CDR1 LNHDA, CDR2 SQIVND (reference sequence). CDR3 sequence reads: CASSPRLAGISTDTQYF. The CDR3 DNA reads TGTGCCAGTAGTCCCCGACTAGCGGGGATTAGCACAGATACGCAGTATTTT.

This clone appeared a few times. The V gene is TRBV6-6, the J gene TRBJ2-7; possible D gene TRBD2, 6 bases. V was clipped by 8 bases and J by 7 bases, with 18 bases between them. Germline V gene lookup returns CDR1 MNHNY and CDR2 SVGAGI (reference sequence). The CDR3 has 13 amino acids. The CDR3 DNA reads TGTGCCAGCCGAGAAGGAGCTAGCGAGGAGCAGTACTTC. Translation: CASREGASEEQYF.

The count of this clone is one. V usage is TRBV19 and J usage is TRBJ2-7; D perhaps matches TRBD2 (6 bases). The length of the CDR3 is 12 residues. The germline V gene encodes CDR1 LNHDA and CDR2 SQIVND (reference sequence). V lost 5 bases and J lost 4, with 9 bases in between. CDR3 bases: TGTGCCAGTAGTGCGGGGCGGTACGAGCAGTACTTC. Amino acids: CASSAGRYEQYF.

This clone was counted between two and nine times. This rearrangement joins TRBV5-1 to TRBJ1-3; 7 nucleotides agree with TRBD1. The CDR3 extends over 16 amino acids. The V segment lost 1 base and the J segment 8 bases; nucleotides outside the gene matches: 12. Germline CDR1 reads SGHRS; CDR2 reads YFSETQ. The CDR3 spells CASSLTGAKGEDTIYF. The CDR3 coding sequence is TGCGCCAGCAGCTTGACAGGGGCGAAAGGGGAAGACACCATATATTTT.

The chain is built from TRBV2 and TRBJ1-1, with D perhaps matching TRBD1 (6 bases). Looked up from germline, CDR1 is SNHLY and CDR2 is FYNNEI. This CDR3 contains 15 residues. V lost 3 bases to trimming and J lost 4 bases, with 15 bases between them. The CDR3: CASSDEQGPVTEAFF. The CDR3 nucleotides are TGTGCCAGCAGTGACGAACAGGGTCCAGTCACTGAAGCTTTCTTT.

V usage is TRBV18 and J usage is TRBJ2-3; 10 nucleotides match TRBD1. Trimming at V came to 0 bases and at J to 2 bases, leaving 2 bases not matched to a gene. In germline, CDR1 is KGHSH, CDR2 LQKENI. The CDR3 runs 16 residues. The CDR3: CASSPPTGGNTDTQYF. The CDR3 DNA follows: TGTGCCAGCTCACCACCGACAGGGGGCAACACAGATACGCAGTATTTT.

The chain joins TRBV4-1 to TRBJ2-5, with 11 bases aligning to TRBD2. The CDR3 is 18 amino acids. With V trimmed by 3 bases and J by 1 base, 10 bases remained unmatched. Germline CDR1 is MGHRA and CDR2 is YSYEKL. The CDR3 DNA sequence: TGCGCCAGCAGCCAGAAAGGTGTGGGACTAGCGGTCCAAGAGACCCAGTACTTC. This translates into CASSQKGVGLAVQETQYF.

The chain has TRBV7-2 and TRBJ2-1; 8 bases fit TRBD1. The J segment lost 8 bases and the V segment lost 5 bases, leaving 5 bases of the junction unmatched. This CDR3 is 13 amino acids long. The V gene's germline CDR1 is SGHTA and CDR2 FQGNSA. The CDR3 nucleotides read TGTGCCAGCAGCCTCGGACAGGGCGATGAGCAGTTCTTC. Encoded protein: CASSLGQGDEQFF.

The chain links TRBV7-2 to TRBJ2-3; TRBD2 aligns across 11 bases. CDR3 length equals 16 residues. Germline V CDR1 and CDR2: SGHTA, FQGNSA. Germline trimming cut 5 bases from V and 2 bases from J; bases unmatched to any gene: 6. For the CDR3, the DNA is TGTGCCAGCAGCCCGGAGGGACTAGCGGCCACAGATACGCAGTATTTT. It is translated as CASSPEGLAATDTQYF. The complete variable domain, with remaining parts taken from reference TRBV7-2 and TRBJ2-3, reads GAGVSQSPSNKVTEKGKDVELRCDPISGHTALYWYRQSLGQGLEFLIYFQGNSAPDKSGLPSDRFSAERTGGSVSTLTIQRTQQEDSAVYLCASSPEGLAATDTQYFGPGTRLTVL.